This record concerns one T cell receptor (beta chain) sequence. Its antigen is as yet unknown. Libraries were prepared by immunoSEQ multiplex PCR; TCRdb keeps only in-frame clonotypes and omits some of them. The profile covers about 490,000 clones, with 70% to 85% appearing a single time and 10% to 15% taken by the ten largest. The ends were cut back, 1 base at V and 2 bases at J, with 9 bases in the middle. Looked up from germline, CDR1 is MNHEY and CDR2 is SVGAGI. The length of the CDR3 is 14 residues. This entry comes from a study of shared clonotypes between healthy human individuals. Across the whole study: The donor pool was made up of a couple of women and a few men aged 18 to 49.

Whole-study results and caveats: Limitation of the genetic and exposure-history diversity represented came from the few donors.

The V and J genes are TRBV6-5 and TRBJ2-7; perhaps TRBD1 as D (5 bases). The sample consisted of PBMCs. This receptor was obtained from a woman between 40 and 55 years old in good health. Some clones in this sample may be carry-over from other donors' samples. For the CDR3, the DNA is TGTGCCAGCAGTTACTTCCAGGGTGCCTACGAGCAGTACTTC. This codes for CASSYFQGAYEQYF.